This section outlines one TCR beta chain sequence together with its context. A second roughly 6 to 12 cycle PCR used barcoded and J-beta primers. TCRdb re-called the 5' RACE reads through MiXCR, storing one row per CDR3 protein. The sample consists of hundreds of thousands of distinct CDR3 sequences, roughly 25% of them appearing once. The ends were cut back, 3 bases at V and 0 bases at J, with 12 bases in the middle. The CDR3 runs 15 residues. Germline assignment: CDR1 DFQATT and CDR2 SNEGSKA (reference sequence). This entry comes from a study of blood T cells in healthy people across ages. The data were also submitted as part of a second study, on T cells of mothers and their children. That study adds: Extracted RNA, in its entirety, went into cDNA synthesis at about 1.5 ug per 15 ul.

The clonotype was recovered from a boy between 10 and 17 years old in good health. Sequencing input: blood. This chain links TRBV20-1 with TRBJ2-1; D might be TRBD1 (6 bases). The CDR3 loop reads CSARVGHLSYNEQFF. The CDR3 nucleotides read TGCAGTGCTAGGGTGGGACACCTCTCCTACAATGAGCAGTTCTTC.